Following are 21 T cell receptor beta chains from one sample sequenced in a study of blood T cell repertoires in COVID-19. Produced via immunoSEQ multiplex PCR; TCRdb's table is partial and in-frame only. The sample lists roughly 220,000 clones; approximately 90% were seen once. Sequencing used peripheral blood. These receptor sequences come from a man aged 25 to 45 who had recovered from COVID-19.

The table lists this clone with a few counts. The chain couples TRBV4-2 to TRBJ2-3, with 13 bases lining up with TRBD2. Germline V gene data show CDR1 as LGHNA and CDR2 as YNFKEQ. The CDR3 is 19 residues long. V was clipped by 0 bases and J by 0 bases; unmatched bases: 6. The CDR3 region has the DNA TGTGCCAGCAGCCAAGATCTGACTAGCGGGGGGTCCAGCACAGATACGCAGTATTTT. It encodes CASSQDLTSGGSSTDTQYF.

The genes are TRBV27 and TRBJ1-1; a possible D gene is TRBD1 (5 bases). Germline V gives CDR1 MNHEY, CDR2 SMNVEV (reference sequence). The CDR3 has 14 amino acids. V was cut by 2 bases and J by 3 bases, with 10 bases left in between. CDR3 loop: CASSLTGGDTEAFF. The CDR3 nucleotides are TGTGCCAGCAGTTTAACGGGGGGTGACACTGAAGCTTTCTTT.

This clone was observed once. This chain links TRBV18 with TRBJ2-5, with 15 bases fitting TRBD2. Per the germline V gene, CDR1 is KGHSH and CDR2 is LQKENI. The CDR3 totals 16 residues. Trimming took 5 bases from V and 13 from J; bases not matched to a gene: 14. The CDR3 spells CASSGRTSGGDHSLYF. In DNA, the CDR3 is TGTGCCAGCTCAGGACGGACTAGCGGGGGGGACCACTCGCTGTACTTC.

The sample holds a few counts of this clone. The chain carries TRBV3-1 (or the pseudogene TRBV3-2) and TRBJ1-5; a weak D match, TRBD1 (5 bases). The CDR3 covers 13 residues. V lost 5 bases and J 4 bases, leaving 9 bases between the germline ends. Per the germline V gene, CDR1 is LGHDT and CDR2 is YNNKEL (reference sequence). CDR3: CASSAPGNQPQHF. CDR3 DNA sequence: TGTGCCAGCAGCGCGCCAGGGAATCAGCCCCAGCATTTT.

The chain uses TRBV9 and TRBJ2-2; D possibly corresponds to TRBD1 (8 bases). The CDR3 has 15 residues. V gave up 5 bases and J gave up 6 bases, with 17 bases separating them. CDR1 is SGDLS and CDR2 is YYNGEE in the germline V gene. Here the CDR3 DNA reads TGTGCCAGCAGGGGAGGGCAGGGGGCACCCGGGGAGCTGTTTTTT. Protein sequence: CASRGGQGAPGELFF.

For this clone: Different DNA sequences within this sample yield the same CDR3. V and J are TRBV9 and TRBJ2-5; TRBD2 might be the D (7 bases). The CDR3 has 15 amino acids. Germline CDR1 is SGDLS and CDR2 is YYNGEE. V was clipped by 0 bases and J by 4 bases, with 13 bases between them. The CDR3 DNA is TGTGCCAGCAGCGTAGGGGCAGGGGAGGGAGAGACCCAGTACTTC. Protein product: CASSVGAGEGETQYF.

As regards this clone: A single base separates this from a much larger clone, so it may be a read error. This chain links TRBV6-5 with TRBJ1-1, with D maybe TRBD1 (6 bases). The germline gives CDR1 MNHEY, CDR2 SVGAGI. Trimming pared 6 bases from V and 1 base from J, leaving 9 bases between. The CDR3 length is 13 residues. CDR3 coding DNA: TGTGCCAGCAGCTCGACAGGGAACACTGAAGCTTTCTTT. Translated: CASSSTGNTEAFF.

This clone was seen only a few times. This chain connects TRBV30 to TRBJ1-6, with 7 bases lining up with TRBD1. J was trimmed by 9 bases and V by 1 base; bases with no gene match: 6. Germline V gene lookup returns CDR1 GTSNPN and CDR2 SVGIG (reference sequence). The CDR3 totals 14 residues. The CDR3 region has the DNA TGTGCCTGGAGTGGAGGGGGCCCTGGTTCACCCCTCCACTTT. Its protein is CAWSGGGPGSPLHF.

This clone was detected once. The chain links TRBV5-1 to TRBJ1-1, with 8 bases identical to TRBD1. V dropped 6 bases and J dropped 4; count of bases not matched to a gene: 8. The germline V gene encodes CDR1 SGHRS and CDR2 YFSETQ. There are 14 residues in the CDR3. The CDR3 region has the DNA TGCGCCAGCACCGAATCGGGACAGGCCACTGAAGCTTTCTTT. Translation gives CASTESGQATEAFF.

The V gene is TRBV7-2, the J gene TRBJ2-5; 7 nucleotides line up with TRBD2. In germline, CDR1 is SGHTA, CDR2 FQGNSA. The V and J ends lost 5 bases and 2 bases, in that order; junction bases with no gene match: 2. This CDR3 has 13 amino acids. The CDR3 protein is CASSQLAQETQYF. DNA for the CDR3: TGTGCCAGCAGCCAACTAGCGCAAGAGACCCAGTACTTC.

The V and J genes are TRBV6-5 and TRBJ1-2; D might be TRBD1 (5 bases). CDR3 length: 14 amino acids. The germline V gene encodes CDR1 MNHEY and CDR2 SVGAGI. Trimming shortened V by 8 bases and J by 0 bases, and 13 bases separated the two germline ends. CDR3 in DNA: TGTGCCAGCCGTTCAGGGTTGGCTAACTATGGCTACACCTTC. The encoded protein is CASRSGLANYGYTF.

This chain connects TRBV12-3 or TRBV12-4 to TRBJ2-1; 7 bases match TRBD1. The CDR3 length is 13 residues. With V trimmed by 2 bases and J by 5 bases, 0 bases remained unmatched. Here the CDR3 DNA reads TGTGCCAGCAGTTTAACAGGGGACAATGAGCAGTTCTTC. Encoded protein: CASSLTGDNEQFF.

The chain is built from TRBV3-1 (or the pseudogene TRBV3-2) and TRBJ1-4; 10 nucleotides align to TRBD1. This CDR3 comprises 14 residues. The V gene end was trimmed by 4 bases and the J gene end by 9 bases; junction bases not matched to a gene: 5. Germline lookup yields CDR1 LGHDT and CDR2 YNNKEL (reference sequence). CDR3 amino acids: CASSRPGQGKKLFF. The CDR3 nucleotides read TGTGCCAGCAGCCGACCGGGACAGGGGAAAAAACTGTTTTTT.

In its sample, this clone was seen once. The CDR3 protein is CASSTGGTSKGETQYF. The CDR3 coding sequence is TGTGCCAGTAGTACGGGGGGAACATCTAAGGGGGAGACCCAGTACTTC. The chain recombines TRBV19 with TRBJ2-5, with 7 nucleotides matching TRBD2. V lost 4 bases to trimming and J lost 5 bases; unmatched junction nucleotides: 13. CDR1 LNHDA and CDR2 SQIVND come from the germline V gene (reference sequence). The CDR3 runs 16 residues.

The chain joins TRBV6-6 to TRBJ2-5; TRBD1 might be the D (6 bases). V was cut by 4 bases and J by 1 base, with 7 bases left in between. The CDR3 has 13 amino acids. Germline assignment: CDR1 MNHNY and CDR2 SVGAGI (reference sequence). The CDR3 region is CASSSDSQETQYF. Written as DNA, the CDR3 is TGTGCCAGCAGTTCGGACAGCCAAGAGACCCAGTACTTC.

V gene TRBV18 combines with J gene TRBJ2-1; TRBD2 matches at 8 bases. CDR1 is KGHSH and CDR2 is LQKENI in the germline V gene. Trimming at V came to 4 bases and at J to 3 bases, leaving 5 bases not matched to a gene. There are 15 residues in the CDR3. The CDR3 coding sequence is TGTGCCAGCTCACTCATTAGCGGGATCTACAATGAGCAGTTCTTC. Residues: CASSLISGIYNEQFF.

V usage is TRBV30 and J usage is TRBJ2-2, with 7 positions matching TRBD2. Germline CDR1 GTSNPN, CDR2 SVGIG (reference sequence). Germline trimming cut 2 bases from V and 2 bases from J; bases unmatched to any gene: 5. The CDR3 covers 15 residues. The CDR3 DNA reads TGTGCCTGGAGTTATGGGACTACAAACACCGGGGAGCTGTTTTTT. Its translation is CAWSYGTTNTGELFF.

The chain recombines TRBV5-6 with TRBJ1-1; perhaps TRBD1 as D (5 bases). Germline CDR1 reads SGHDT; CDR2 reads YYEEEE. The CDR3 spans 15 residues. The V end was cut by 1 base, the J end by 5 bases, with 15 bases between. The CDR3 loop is CASSLLAAGGTEAFF. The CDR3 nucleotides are TGTGCCAGCAGCTTGTTAGCGGCGGGGGGGACTGAAGCTTTCTTT.

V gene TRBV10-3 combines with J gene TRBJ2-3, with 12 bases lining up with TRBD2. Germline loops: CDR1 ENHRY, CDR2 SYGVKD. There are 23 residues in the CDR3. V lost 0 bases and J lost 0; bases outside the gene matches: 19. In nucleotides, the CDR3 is TGTGCCATCAGTGAGTCGAGGAGACAGTTCGGTGGACTAGCGGGGCCGAGCACAGATACGCAGTATTTT. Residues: CAISESRRQFGGLAGPSTDTQYF.

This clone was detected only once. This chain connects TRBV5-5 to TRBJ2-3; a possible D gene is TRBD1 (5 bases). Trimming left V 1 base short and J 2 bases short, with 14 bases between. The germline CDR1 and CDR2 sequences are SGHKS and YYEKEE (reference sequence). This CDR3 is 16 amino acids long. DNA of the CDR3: TGTGCCAGCAGCTTGCAGGGCCGAACCGTCACAGATACGCAGTATTTT. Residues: CASSLQGRTVTDTQYF.

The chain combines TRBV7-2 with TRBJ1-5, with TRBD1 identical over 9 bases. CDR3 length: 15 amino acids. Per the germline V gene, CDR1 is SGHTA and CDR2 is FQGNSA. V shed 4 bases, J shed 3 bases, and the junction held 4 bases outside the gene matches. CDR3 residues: CASSSGTGLNQPQHF. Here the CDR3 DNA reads TGTGCCAGCAGCTCCGGGACAGGGCTCAATCAGCCCCAGCATTTT.